The 21 T cell receptor beta chains presented below share a single source sample, sequenced in a study of T cell responses to AZD1222 COVID-19 vaccine. This table comes from immunoSEQ multiplex PCR, and its TCRdb copy is limited to in-frame clones, with some not included. The sample contains about 97,000 clones, 70% to 90% of which appear only once. The sequencing here drew on peripheral blood, taken on day 0 of AZD1222 vaccination. The receptors originated from an adult in good health.

The chain links TRBV5-1 to TRBJ2-6; 9 bases are a match to TRBD1. The junction had 0 bases not matched to a gene; V was cut back by 0 bases and J by 11 bases. CDR1 and CDR2 (germline): SGHRS, YFSETQ. The CDR3 loop spans 13 amino acids. The CDR3 nucleotides are TGCGCCAGCAGCTTGGGACAGGGGGACGTCCTGACTTTC. It codes for CASSLGQGDVLTF.

This chain connects TRBV6-5 to TRBJ1-5; maybe TRBD1 (6 bases). This CDR3 is built from 13 residues. V gave up 6 bases and J gave up 3 bases, with 9 bases separating them. Per the germline V gene, CDR1 is MNHEY and CDR2 is SVGAGI. This CDR3 reads CASRSGDNQPQHF. CDR3 coding DNA: TGTGCCAGCAGGTCAGGGGACAATCAGCCCCAGCATTTT.

CDR3 protein: CASNSDRGTSGELFF. For the CDR3, the DNA is TGTGCCAGCAATAGCGACAGGGGAACATCCGGGGAGCTGTTTTTT. This sequence joins TRBV3-1 (or the pseudogene TRBV3-2) and TRBJ2-2; 8 nucleotides match TRBD1. CDR3 size: 15 residues. Germline-derived CDR1 and CDR2 are LGHDT and YNNKEL (reference sequence). Trimming took 7 bases from V and 6 from J; bases not matched to a gene: 10.

The rearrangement links TRBV11-2 to TRBJ1-2; 9 bases map to TRBD1. CDR1 and CDR2 from the germline V gene are SGHAT and FQNNGV. V was clipped by 7 bases and J by 2 bases; unmatched bases: 2. The CDR3 runs to 13 residues. CDR3 amino acids: CASNRGRNYGYTF. The CDR3 coding sequence is TGTGCCAGCAACAGGGGGCGAAACTATGGCTACACCTTC.

The chain has TRBV5-1 and TRBJ2-7, with 9 positions matching TRBD1. CDR1 SGHRS and CDR2 YFSETQ come from the germline V gene. J lost 7 bases, V lost 3 bases, and 11 bases had no gene match. The CDR3 has 15 residues. As DNA, the CDR3 is TGCGCCAGCAGCTCCCCCGGGACAGGGTCGAGGGAGCAGTACTTC. It specifies CASSSPGTGSREQYF.

The rearrangement links TRBV6-2 or TRBV6-3 to TRBJ2-2, with 8 positions matching TRBD2. V lost 6 bases, J lost 3 bases, and 3 bases stayed unmatched. Germline V lookup: CDR1 MNHEY, CDR2 SVGEGT. The CDR3 spans 14 residues. CDR3 amino acids: CASRYGGDTGELFF. The CDR3, as DNA: TGTGCCAGCAGATACGGGGGGGACACCGGGGAGCTGTTTTTT.

V and J are TRBV7-3 and TRBJ2-6, with D hard to call. Germline lookup yields CDR1 SGHTA and CDR2 FQGTGA. The CDR3 loop spans 16 amino acids. With 1 base removed from V and 0 bases from J, the gap between germline ends came to 7 bases. Written as DNA, the CDR3 is TGTGCCAGCAGCTTAAGAGTGGCCTCTGGGGCCAACGTCCTGACTTTC. It yields the protein CASSLRVASGANVLTF.

The V gene is TRBV7-3, the J gene TRBJ2-3; 10 nucleotides match TRBD1. Germline CDR1 reads SGHTA; CDR2 reads FQGTGA. V was pared by 5 bases and J by 6 bases, with 8 bases of the junction left unmatched. The CDR3 runs to 15 residues. CDR3 coding DNA: TGTGCCAGCAGCCCGGGACAGGGGAAGCCGGATACGCAGTATTTT. This translates into CASSPGQGKPDTQYF. The full variable domain, with the rest looked up from reference TRBV7-3 and TRBJ2-3, is GAGVSQTPSNKVTEKGKYVELRCDPISGHTALYWYRQSLGQGPEFLIYFQGTGAADDSGLPNDRFFAVRPEGSVSTLKIQRTERGDSAVYLCASSPGQGKPDTQYFGPGTRLTVL.

V gene TRBV2 combines with J gene TRBJ2-6; D remains ambiguous. Trimming pared 3 bases from V and 0 bases from J, leaving 6 bases between. The germline gives CDR1 SNHLY, CDR2 FYNNEI. This CDR3 has 15 amino acids. The CDR3 DNA sequence: TGTGCCAGCAGTGACAGGAGCTCTGGGGCCAACGTCCTGACTTTC. Translating it yields CASSDRSSGANVLTF.

This chain connects TRBV6-2 or TRBV6-3 to TRBJ1-2, with no clear D. The CDR3 has 12 residues. CDR1 is MNHEY, CDR2 SVGEGT, per germline. V shed 5 bases and J shed 4 bases, with 8 bases lying between them. The CDR3 DNA follows: TGTGCCAGCAGTCCGGGCGGCTATGGCTACACCTTC. It codes for CASSPGGYGYTF.

This clone appeared a single time. The genes are TRBV19 and TRBJ2-6; TRBD1 aligns across 7 bases. This CDR3 region has 17 residues. Trimming removed 5 bases from V and 0 bases from J; junction bases left unmatched: 7. The V gene's germline CDR1 is LNHDA and CDR2 SQIVND (reference sequence). CDR3 nucleotides: TGTGCCAGTAGTGCCCCGACAGGGACCTCTGGGGCCAACGTCCTGACTTTC. The encoded protein is CASSAPTGTSGANVLTF.

CDR3 nucleotide sequence: TGTGCCAGCGGCGAGCAAGATACGCAGTATTTT. Its translation is CASGEQDTQYF. The chain combines TRBV7-2 with TRBJ2-3; unclear D gene. Germline loops: CDR1 SGHTA, CDR2 FQGNSA. This CDR3 spans 11 amino acids. V lost 8 bases and J 5 bases, leaving 8 bases between the germline ends.

The J gene is TRBJ1-2, the V gene TRBV5-4, with a possible D match to TRBD1 (5 bases). Trimming pared 0 bases from V and 8 bases from J, leaving 14 bases between. The CDR3 contains 14 residues. Germline loops: CDR1 SGHNT, CDR2 YYREEE (reference sequence). CDR3 region: CASSLAVGLYGYTF. In DNA, the CDR3 is TGTGCCAGCAGCTTGGCGGTGGGGCTGTACGGCTACACCTTC.

J is TRBJ1-1 and V is TRBV3-1 (or the pseudogene TRBV3-2); no firm D call. V lost 1 base and J lost 6, with 3 bases in between. The CDR3 runs to 11 residues. Germline-derived CDR1 and CDR2 are LGHDT and YNNKEL (reference sequence). The CDR3 protein is CASSQASEAFF. The CDR3 bases are TGTGCCAGCAGCCAAGCGTCTGAAGCTTTCTTT.

The chain uses TRBV11-1 and TRBJ2-5, with D perhaps matching TRBD2 (5 bases). CDR1 and CDR2 from the germline V gene are SGHAT and FQDESV (reference sequence). Trimming pared 2 bases from V and 0 bases from J, leaving 7 bases between. CDR3 size: 14 residues. This chain's CDR3 is CASSLHGNQETQYF. DNA of the CDR3: TGTGCCAGCAGCTTACACGGGAACCAAGAGACCCAGTACTTC. The full variable domain, its missing parts supplied by reference TRBV11-1 and TRBJ2-5, is EAEVAQSPRYKITEKSQAVAFWCDPISGHATLYWYRQILGQGPELLVQFQDESVVDDSQLPKDRFSAERLKGVDSTLKIQPAELGDSAMYLCASSLHGNQETQYFGPGTRLLVL.

The chain recombines TRBV7-2 with TRBJ2-3, with TRBD2 identical over 10 bases. The V gene end was trimmed by 1 base and the J gene end by 4 bases; junction bases not matched to a gene: 5. CDR3 size: 16 residues. Germline V gene lookup returns CDR1 SGHTA and CDR2 FQGNSA. The CDR3 DNA is TGTGCCAGCAGCTTAGACTCCAGCGGGGGGGCAGATACGCAGTATTTT. Protein: CASSLDSSGGADTQYF.

The chain joins TRBV6-5 to TRBJ1-5; possibly TRBD1 for D (5 bases). The CDR3 totals 14 residues. Deletions cut 5 bases from V and 8 bases from J, with 16 bases between. Germline CDR1 is MNHEY and CDR2 is SVGAGI. In nucleotides, the CDR3 is TGTGCCAGCAGTCCCCATAGTCGGGGCGAGCCCCAGCATTTT. Amino acid sequence: CASSPHSRGEPQHF.

The chain carries TRBV7-2 and TRBJ1-4; no definite D call. The CDR3 sequence is 14 residues long. Germline loops: CDR1 SGHTA, CDR2 FQGNSA. V was shortened by 5 bases and J by 6 bases, with 13 bases between the two germline ends. Here the CDR3 DNA reads TGTGCCAGCAGCCCCCGGGCTATATATGAAAAACTGTTTTTT. The encoded protein is CASSPRAIYEKLFF.

This clone was seen a handful of times. The rearrangement links TRBV6-2 or TRBV6-3 to TRBJ1-1, with D uncertain. The CDR3 spans 13 residues. V was trimmed by 5 bases and J by 5 bases, leaving 12 bases between them. Germline V lookup: CDR1 MNHEY, CDR2 SVGEGT. The CDR3 DNA reads as TGTGCCAGCAGTACGCCGGGCGAGACTGAAGCTTTCTTT. It is translated as CASSTPGETEAFF.

CDR3 amino acids: CASSIEDREAFF. CDR3 nucleotide sequence: TGTGCCAGTAGTATAGAGGACAGGGAAGCTTTCTTT. J is TRBJ1-1 and V is TRBV19; 7 bases are a match to TRBD1. The CDR3 totals 12 residues. Trimming took 0 bases from V and 8 from J; bases not matched to a gene: 0. Germline V gene data show CDR1 as LNHDA and CDR2 as SQIVND (reference sequence).

The count of this clone is one. This rearrangement joins TRBV9 to TRBJ2-2; 10 bases map to TRBD1. The CDR3 has 17 residues. The germline gives CDR1 SGDLS, CDR2 YYNGEE. With 2 bases clipped from V and 3 bases from J, the junction kept 7 bases outside the gene matches. DNA of the CDR3: TGTGCCAGCAGCGTCCCAACCGGGACAGGGGACACCGGGGAGCTGTTTTTT. Its translation is CASSVPTGTGDTGELFF.